This T cell receptor beta chain appears in the sequencing data of a study of CXCR3-negative and CXCR3-positive naive CD8 T cells. At a few hundred thousand cells each, triplicate sorts were carried out for each CD8+ T cell subset. Findings of the study overall: With CXCR3 expression partially decreased after cryopreservation, most assays relied on fresh PBMCs. Naive cells with CXCR3 showed TRB CDR3s that were more hydrophobic than those in CXCR3-negative naive cells. Comparably high diversity marked both naive subsets, whereas memory CD8+ cells had much lower diversity.

As concerns this clonotype: The antigen is unknown.

CDR3 length: 15 amino acids. Germline V gives CDR1 SGHKS, CDR2 YYEKEE (reference sequence). The method, 5' RACE with UMI labels, was used to prepare the TRB cDNA libraries. TCRdb reprocessed the 5' RACE reads; each CDR3 protein has one entry and no DNA is given. This sample contains some 54,000 distinct CDR3 sequences. The sequence was obtained from a human donor in good health. Some clones in this sample may be carry-over from other donors' samples. The chain employs TRBV5-5 and TRBJ2-1; TCRdb calls TRBD2, which cannot be checked without DNA. The sample was naive CXCR3+ CD8+ T cells from blood. Subset noted: CD45RO-CCR7+CD27+CD95- naive CD8+ T cells expressing CXCR3 (TNR3+). CDR3 protein: CASSLAAGVYNEQFF.